Listed below are T cell receptor beta chains from one sample, sequenced in a study of T cell repertoires in cytomegalovirus infection. TCRdb re-analysed the reads in MiXCR, keeping a single row per CDR3 protein. The sample lists about 740,000 distinct CDR3 sequences; 35% were seen once. Sequenced material: PBMCs. The source is a human donor in good health (CMV status not recorded). Some clones in this sample may be carry-over from other donors' samples. The CDR3 runs from the conserved cysteine through the conserved F or W. D genes are given only for firm matches. Clone sizes are given selectively: once, few, many, or a class where the clone is expanded.

D gene | J gene | clone size | V gene | CDR3 protein | CDR3 DNA
NA | TRBJ2-1 | NA | TRBV7-6 | CASLKVSSGIYNEQFF | TGTGCCAGCCTAAAGGTCAGTAGTGGGATCTACAATGAGCAGTTCTTC
TRBD1 | TRBJ2-2 | few | TRBV24-1 | CATSVAGTGATGELFF | TGTGCCACCAGTGTTGCCGGGACAGGGGCAACCGGGGAGCTGTTTTTT
TRBD2 | TRBJ2-5 | few | TRBV7-4 | CASSEAGIQETQYF | TGTGCCAGCAGCGAAGCGGGGATCCAAGAGACCCAGTACTTC
NA | TRBJ2-2 | NA | TRBV11-1 | CASSLGWGYTGELFF | TGTGCCAGCAGCTTGGGATGGGGCTACACCGGGGAGCTGTTTTTT
NA | TRBJ2-7 | NA | TRBV5-4 | CASSWGGKDEQYF | TGTGCCAGCAGCTGGGGCGGGAAGGACGAGCAGTACTTC
NA | TRBJ2-7 | NA | TRBV28 | CASRSGTVVDEQYF | TGTGCCAGCAGGTCCGGGACGGTTGTGGACGAGCAGTACTTC
TRBD1 | TRBJ1-2 | few | TRBV12-3/TRBV12-4 | CASSYKTGARVGYTF | TGTGCCAGCAGTTATAAAACAGGGGCCCGTGTTGGCTACACCTTC
NA | TRBJ1-1 | few | TRBV5-1 | CASSQMGGLNTEAFF | TGCGCCAGCAGCCAGATGGGGGGACTGAACACTGAAGCTTTCTTT
NA | TRBJ2-5 | few | TRBV7-9 | CASSFNRDIETQYF | TGTGCCAGCAGCTTTAACCGGGACATAGAGACCCAGTACTTC
TRBD2 | TRBJ2-3 | NA | TRBV7-3 | CASSLKGAGGTDTQYF | TGTGCCAGCAGCTTAAAGGGAGCGGGGGGCACAGATACGCAGTATTTT
NA | TRBJ2-5 | few | TRBV29-1 | CSVAVEIQETQYF | TGCAGCGTCGCGGTGGAGATACAAGAGACCCAGTACTTC
NA | TRBJ2-5 | NA | TRBV7-2 | CASSPRAGSIQETQYF | TGTGCCAGCAGCCCTCGCGCTGGGAGTATACAAGAGACCCAGTACTTC
NA | TRBJ1-2 | NA | TRBV27 | CASSPRRGAVSGYTF | TGTGCCAGCAGCCCCCGAAGGGGCGCGGTCTCTGGCTACACCTTC
NA | TRBJ2-2 | NA | TRBV28 | CASSLGTLGGELFF | TGTGCCAGCAGTTTAGGCACCCTCGGGGGGGAGCTGTTTTTT
TRBD1 | TRBJ2-1 | many | TRBV7-6 | CASSPGQGVVNEQFF | TGTGCCAGCAGCCCAGGACAGGGGGTTGTCAATGAGCAGTTCTTC
TRBD2 | TRBJ2-4 | few | TRBV20-1 | CSAIAGGPDGIQYF | TGCAGTGCAATAGCGGGGGGGCCGGATGGCATTCAGTACTTC
NA | TRBJ1-1 | few | TRBV28 | CASSLGRPNTEAFF | TGTGCCAGCAGTTTGGGCAGGCCGAACACTGAAGCTTTCTTT
NA | TRBJ2-7 | many | TRBV6-2/TRBV6-3 | CASSYRGTSSYEQYF | TGTGCCAGCAGTTATCGGGGGACGAGCTCCTACGAGCAGTACTTC
NA | TRBJ2-7 | NA | TRBV27 | CASGPITDSLSYEQYF | TGTGCCAGCGGACCCATAACGGACAGCCTCTCCTACGAGCAGTACTTC